These 3 T cell receptor beta chains originate from one sample sequenced in a study of regulatory T cells in long-lasting Graves disease. Noted time point: newly diagnosed GD, antithyroid drugs for less than 3 months. Construction of the TCR library relied on RNA isolated from PBMCs. Construction of TCR beta libraries relied on iRepertoire HTBI primers and on Arm-PCR targeting CDR3 regions. One entry per CDR3 protein results from TCRdb running MiXCR on the multiplex PCR reads. Of hundreds of thousands of distinct CDR3 sequences listed, about 16% are singletons. Separately, the same data were catalogued under a study of T cells in Graves' hyperthyroidism and ophthalmopathy.

The sequences come from peripheral blood mononuclear cells (PBMCs), collected at new diagnosis, from a patient treated with antithyroid drugs. The source of these receptors is a man between 18 and 35 years old with Graves disease.

This clonotype was counted only a few times. This chain connects TRBV5-1 to TRBJ2-7; no reliable D call. Trimming took off 5 bases at V and 7 bases at J, with 22 bases between the two ends. CDR1 and CDR2 from the germline V gene are SGHRS and YFSETQ. The CDR3 has 15 residues. CDR3 sequence: CASSPTSRAPREQYF. For the CDR3, the DNA is TGCGCCAGCAGTCCCACCTCCCGGGCTCCTCGTGAGCAGTACTTC. Full variable domain (rest looked up from reference TRBV5-1 and TRBJ2-7): KAGVTQTPRYLIKTRGQQVTLSCSPISGHRSVSWYQQTPGQGLQFLFEYFSETQRNKGNFPGRFSGRQFSNSRSEMNVSTLELGDSALYLCASSPTSRAPREQYFGPGTRLTVT.

This chain connects TRBV5-1 to TRBJ1-4; D uncertain. The CDR3 runs to 14 residues. The ends were cut back, 0 bases at V and 8 bases at J, with 11 bases in the middle. Per germline, CDR1 SGHRS and CDR2 YFSETQ. The CDR3, as DNA: TGCGCCAGCAGCTTGGGAGGGAATTCCGAAAAACTGTTTTTT. Protein: CASSLGGNSEKLFF.

Turning to this clonotype: This may come from a read error, since a much larger clone is one base off. The genes are TRBV28 and TRBJ1-1; D not certain. Germline assignment: CDR1 MDHEN and CDR2 SYDVKM. The CDR3 length is 12 residues. The CDR3 reads CASRYTNTEALF. CDR3 in DNA: TGTGCCAGCAGATACACAAACACTGAAGCTCTCTTT.